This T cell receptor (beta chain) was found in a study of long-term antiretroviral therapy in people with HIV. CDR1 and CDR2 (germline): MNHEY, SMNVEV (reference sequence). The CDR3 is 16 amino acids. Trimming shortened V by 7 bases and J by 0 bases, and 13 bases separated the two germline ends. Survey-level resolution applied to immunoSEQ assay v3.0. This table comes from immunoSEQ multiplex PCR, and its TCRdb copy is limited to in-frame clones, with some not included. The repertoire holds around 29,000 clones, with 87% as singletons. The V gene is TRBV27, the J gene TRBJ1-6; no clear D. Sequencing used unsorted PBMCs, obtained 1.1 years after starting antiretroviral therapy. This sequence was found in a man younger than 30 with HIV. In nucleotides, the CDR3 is TGTGCCAGCACCTCCCTAACTAGCTCCTATAATTCACCCCTCCACTTT. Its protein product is CASTSLTSSYNSPLHF.